These 5 T cell receptor beta chains were all obtained from the same sample, sequenced in a study of blood T cell repertoires in COVID-19. Clones were read by immunoSEQ multiplex PCR, and TCRdb kept only the in-frame ones, dropping some. The sample lists fewer than 450,000 clones; 88% were seen once. Sequencing input: peripheral blood. The source of these receptors is a woman in her seventies with COVID-19, enrolled during active disease.

V gene TRBV9 combines with J gene TRBJ2-1, with 8 bases lining up with TRBD2. The CDR3 is 15 amino acids. Germline V gene data show CDR1 as SGDLS and CDR2 as YYNGEE. The trim removed 3 bases at V and 0 bases at J, leaving 2 bases unmatched. As DNA, the CDR3 is TGTGCCAGCAGCGATGGGACTAGCTCCTACAATGAGCAGTTCTTC. Translation: CASSDGTSSYNEQFF.

A remark on this clone: This same CDR3 is encoded by further DNA sequences in the sample. The rearrangement uses TRBV7-2 and TRBJ2-3, with D maybe TRBD1 (6 bases). Looked up from germline, CDR1 is SGHTA and CDR2 is FQGNSA. The ends were cut back, 3 bases at V and 0 bases at J, with 7 bases in the middle. The CDR3 extends over 14 amino acids. CDR3 in DNA: TGTGCCAGCAGCTTGGACAGAAGCACAGATACGCAGTATTTT. Its translation: CASSLDRSTDTQYF.

The rearrangement joins TRBV6-5 to TRBJ2-7; TRBD1 matches 8 bases. V lost 2 bases and J lost 13; bases outside the gene matches: 4. Germline CDR1 reads MNHEY; CDR2 reads SVGAGI. This CDR3 has 11 amino acids. The CDR3 spells CASSYQGALYF. For the CDR3, the DNA is TGTGCCAGCAGTTACCAGGGGGCGCTTTACTTC.

The V gene is TRBV11-2, the J gene TRBJ1-5; D ambiguous. V was shortened by 3 bases and J by 0 bases, with 3 bases between the two germline ends. Germline CDR1 SGHAT, CDR2 FQNNGV. This CDR3 has 13 residues. The CDR3 protein is CASSFYSNQPQHF. CDR3 DNA: TGTGCCAGCAGCTTCTATAGCAATCAGCCCCAGCATTTT.

V usage is TRBV7-2 and J usage is TRBJ2-3; the D gene is possibly TRBD2 (6 bases). This CDR3 comprises 13 residues. V was clipped by 9 bases and J by 2 bases, with 12 bases between them. Germline V gene sequence: CDR1 SGHTA, CDR2 FQGNSA. Here the CDR3 DNA reads TGTGCCAGTGGACTACAATCCACAGATACGCAGTATTTT. It codes for CASGLQSTDTQYF.